This T cell receptor beta chain was captured in a study of identical twins (dated by TCRdb to 2016 to 2017). At the level of the whole study: To test whether fetal clonotypes persist, this study deep-sequenced TCR alpha and beta repertoires from monozygotic twins, from unrelated adults of various ages, and from cord blood. Replicate twin experiments were performed at different times using different library preparation protocols to rule out contamination. What the research found in general, with its limitations: Invariant T cells such as MAIT and iNKT could partly confound zero-insertion analyses, though diverse VJ usage argued against this for most clonotypes. Because the same donors could not be followed over many years, conclusions were based on cross-sectional statistical analysis. In monozygotic twins, recombination models systematically underestimated out-of-frame TCR alpha sharing, but the models matched the sharing seen between unrelated individuals. Out-of-frame TCR alpha sequences shared between twins showed an excess of low generation-probability sequences compared with coincidental sharing between unrelated individuals. Fewer insertions were carried by abundant cord blood beta clonotypes; a weaker similar trend was observed in young adult naive repertoires, while no such trend was observed in memory repertoires. In beta out-of-frame sequences, excess twin sharing was weaker, because having fewer shared sequences lowered the signal-to-noise ratio.

The CDR3 covers 15 residues, taking in both the cysteine and the phenylalanine. Only the CDR3 portion is preserved as DNA: 45 bases, with reading frame beginning at the first base. Reading the germline V gene gives CDR1 SGHDT and CDR2 YYEEEE. Relative to germline, V is missing 3 bases and J is missing 8 bases, with 7 bases of the junction outside any gene match. Receptors were amplified or captured by 5' RACE. TCRdb shows the sequencer as Illumina HiSeq 2000. Template switching added a universal primer binding site, and the final cDNA carried a unique molecular identifier that allowed TCR cDNA molecules to be counted accurately. Specific primers in the conserved constant-segment region were used to synthesize first-strand cDNA for the TCR alpha and beta chains. Each cDNA library was double barcoded, with a SMART-Mk sample barcode plus Illumina barcodes, to control for contamination. Two successive PCR steps introduced TruSeq adapter sequences along with Illumina sample barcodes. Sequencing of the TCR alpha and beta cDNA libraries was done on the Illumina HiSeq platform using custom primers. The paper's data handling went like this. Unique molecular identifiers were extracted from raw reads with MiGEC, and CDR3 positions were determined with MiXCR. For each individual, recombination models were inferred using an EM algorithm with the repgenHMM and IGoR tools. Shared clonotype analysis was performed with the tcR package in R, normalizing sharing by the product of cloneset sizes. To study raw recombination free of thymic and clonal selection effects, out-of-frame nonproductive sequences were analyzed. Starting from the raw public reads, TCRdb applied fastp trimming at Q25, assembled clones with MiXCR and retained in-frame beta chains. Every CDR3 protein is listed once, alongside the most common genes and DNA of its rows. In this record, the V and J calls reflect TCRdb's handling and not the investigators' own analysis. The sample profile shows under 300,000 distinct CDR3 sequences; 6.5% to 9.5% of them were found once. Less than 4% of the sample goes to the ten largest clones.

Only healthy Caucasian donors were included. The twin cohort consisted of three pairs of female monozygotic twins, all aged about 18 to 30 years. Positive isolation kits from Invitrogen were used to isolate CD4+ and CD8+ T cell populations. This clonotype was counted a few times. Its antigen is unknown. There are no base qualities to consult, and no much larger clone falls within one base. A further study also used this sample, focusing on yellow fever vaccine responses in identical twins. In that second paper, the authors write: The authors reported that the T cell response to vaccination in identical twins appeared partly convergent and partly personalized. Focusing on identical twins, the study followed the T cell clones that responded to the vaccine, and did so with precision.

The chain links TRBV5-6 with TRBJ2-1; 11 bases in between match TRBD2. This clonotype originated in a woman younger than 30 in good health. Source material: CD8+ T cells sorted from blood. The bases read TGTGCCAGCAGCTACTTAGCGGGGGGGCCAGATGAGCAGTTCTTC. It codes for CASSYLAGGPDEQFF.